A single sample gave rise to the 17 T cell receptor beta chains below, sequenced in a study of cytomegalovirus exposure and HLA in healthy donors. 60 Vbeta and 13 Jbeta primers were used in PCR. Clones were read by immunoSEQ multiplex PCR, and TCRdb kept only the in-frame ones, dropping some. The repertoire includes roughly 160,000 clones, less than 85% of them detected once, and 1% sits in the top ten. Sequenced sample: PBMCs. Receptors originate from a boy younger than 10 in good health and CMV-seronegative.

The chain employs TRBV18 and TRBJ2-1, with D possibly being TRBD1 (5 bases). V lost 5 bases and J 12 bases, leaving 17 bases between the germline ends. Germline CDR1 KGHSH, CDR2 LQKENI. The CDR3 is 13 residues long. This CDR3 is CASSLTEYVVQFF. The CDR3 coding sequence is TGTGCCAGCTCATTGACAGAGTATGTCGTGCAGTTCTTC. The full variable domain, its missing parts supplied by reference TRBV18 and TRBJ2-1, is NAGVMQNPRHLVRRRGQEARLRCSPMKGHSHVYWYRQLPEEGLKFMVYLQKENIIDESGMPKERFSAEFPKEGPSILRIQQVVRGDSAAYFCASSLTEYVVQFFGPGTRLTVL.

V and J are TRBV14 and TRBJ2-5, with D perhaps TRBD1 (6 bases). V lost 3 bases and J 4 bases, leaving 21 bases between the germline ends. The CDR3 has 17 amino acids. Per the germline V gene, CDR1 is SGHDN and CDR2 is FVKESK. CDR3 bases: TGTGCCAGCAGCCATACATCCGGTACAGGGTGGCGAGAGACCCAGTACTTC. It encodes CASSHTSGTGWRETQYF.

About this clone: Distinct nucleotide sequences in the sample also encode this CDR3. This chain uses TRBV5-6 with TRBJ1-2, with D maybe TRBD1 (5 bases). The ends were cut back, 0 bases at V and 3 bases at J, with 6 bases in the middle. Germline V CDR1 and CDR2: SGHDT, YYEEEE. CDR3 length: 13 amino acids. CDR3 coding DNA: TGTGCCAGCAGCTTGGGGGGGGACTATGGCTACACCTTC. Protein sequence: CASSLGGDYGYTF.

In its sample, this clone was seen once. The chain joins TRBV5-5 to TRBJ2-4, with D possibly being TRBD2 (5 bases). The CDR3 loop spans 13 amino acids. Germline CDR1 SGHKS, CDR2 YYEKEE (reference sequence). Trimming shortened V by 3 bases and J by 7 bases, and 11 bases separated the two germline ends. CDR3 DNA sequence: TGTGCCAGCAGCTATGAGGGCGGGAACATTCAGTACTTC. Translated: CASSYEGGNIQYF.

V and J are TRBV7-6 and TRBJ2-7, with a weak D call TRBD2 (6 bases). The V gene lost 1 base and the J gene lost 2 bases, with 9 bases spanning the gap. Per the germline V gene, CDR1 is SGHVS and CDR2 is FNYEAQ. CDR3 length: 14 residues. CDR3: CASSLVGGTYEQYF. In nucleotides, the CDR3 is TGTGCCAGCAGCTTAGTCGGGGGAACCTACGAGCAGTACTTC.

The gene calls are TRBV27 and TRBJ2-5, with D possibly being TRBD2 (7 bases). V lost 2 bases and J lost 2, with 15 bases in between. The CDR3 has 16 residues. CDR1 and CDR2 from the germline V gene are MNHEY and SMNVEV (reference sequence). CDR3 amino acids: CASSLEPGGPQETQYF. The CDR3 nucleotides read TGTGCCAGCAGTTTAGAACCGGGGGGCCCGCAAGAGACCCAGTACTTC.

J is TRBJ1-5 and V is TRBV9; no firm D call. This CDR3 contains 13 residues. The ends were cut back, 0 bases at V and 7 bases at J, with 8 bases in the middle. Looked up from germline, CDR1 is SGDLS and CDR2 is YYNGEE. CDR3 sequence reads: CASSVDQAQPQHF. CDR3 nucleotides: TGTGCCAGCAGCGTAGACCAAGCCCAGCCCCAGCATTTT.

This sequence joins TRBV29-1 and TRBJ2-1, with 7 bases that match TRBD2. V gave up 3 bases and J gave up 0 bases; unmatched junction bases: 2. The length of the CDR3 is 14 residues. Germline V gene sequence: CDR1 SQVTM, CDR2 ANQGSEA. As DNA, the CDR3 is TGCAGCGTTGAGGGACTAAGCTCCTACAATGAGCAGTTCTTC. Its translation: CSVEGLSSYNEQFF.

The chain joins TRBV4-1 to TRBJ2-1; 12 nucleotides match TRBD2. The V gene end was trimmed by 1 base and the J gene end by 0 bases; junction bases not matched to a gene: 7. This CDR3 spans 19 amino acids. CDR1 is MGHRA, CDR2 YSYEKL, per germline. The CDR3 sequence is CASSQVASGGAFSYNEQFF. The CDR3 coding sequence is TGCGCCAGCAGCCAAGTTGCTAGCGGGGGGGCCTTCTCCTACAATGAGCAGTTCTTC.

This clone has just a few counts. J is TRBJ2-5 and V is TRBV2; 7 bases fit TRBD1. The CDR3 contains 15 residues. The junction had 8 bases not matched to a gene; V was cut back by 3 bases and J by 4 bases. Germline lookup yields CDR1 SNHLY and CDR2 FYNNEI. CDR3 sequence reads: CASSDRGWGAETQYF. The CDR3 DNA is TGTGCCAGCAGTGACAGGGGGTGGGGTGCAGAGACCCAGTACTTC.

The chain joins TRBV9 to TRBJ2-1; TRBD2 matches 10 bases. Germline V lookup: CDR1 SGDLS, CDR2 YYNGEE. The J segment lost 2 bases and the V segment lost 0 bases, leaving 5 bases of the junction unmatched. The CDR3 runs 17 residues. CDR3 in amino acids: CASSVGAGGPTYNEQFF. DNA for the CDR3: TGTGCCAGCAGCGTAGGAGCGGGAGGGCCTACCTACAATGAGCAGTTCTTC.

CDR3 region: CSVLGGNSGNTIYF. In nucleotides, the CDR3 is TGCAGCGTCCTGGGGGGGAACTCTGGAAACACCATATATTTT. The rearrangement uses TRBV29-1 and TRBJ1-3, with a possible D match to TRBD1 (5 bases). The CDR3 loop spans 14 amino acids. From germline, CDR1 is SQVTM and CDR2 ANQGSEA. Trimming shortened V by 6 bases and J by 0 bases, and 12 bases separated the two germline ends.

The chain combines TRBV28 with TRBJ2-1, with 10 bases fitting TRBD2. J lost 2 bases, V lost 7 bases, and 5 bases had no gene match. Germline V gene sequence: CDR1 MDHEN, CDR2 SYDVKM. The CDR3 covers 15 residues. CDR3 in DNA: TGTGCCAGCACCCTGGGACTAGCGACCTACAATGAGCAGTTCTTC. Amino acids: CASTLGLATYNEQFF.

This chain connects TRBV5-1 to TRBJ2-1; tentatively, D is TRBD2 (6 bases). Germline CDR1 reads SGHRS; CDR2 reads YFSETQ. The CDR3 has 16 residues. V shed 5 bases and J shed 7 bases, with 22 bases lying between them. In DNA, the CDR3 is TGCGCCAGCAGTCATGCTCCGGGACTCGATTTAAATGAGCAGTTCTTC. Amino acid sequence: CASSHAPGLDLNEQFF.

This chain connects TRBV6-5 to TRBJ2-2, with a possible D match to TRBD1 (5 bases). V was clipped by 5 bases and J by 6 bases, with 10 bases between them. Germline V gene sequence: CDR1 MNHEY, CDR2 SVGAGI. This CDR3 has 13 residues. The CDR3 sequence: CASSAQVAGELFF. CDR3 coding DNA: TGTGCCAGCAGTGCACAGGTGGCCGGGGAGCTGTTTTTT.

This rearrangement joins TRBV5-8 to TRBJ1-1; D remains unclear. Trimming took 2 bases from V and 3 from J, leaving 8 bases between them. In germline, CDR1 is SGHTS, CDR2 YDEGEE. CDR3 size: 13 residues. CDR3 nucleotides: TGTGCCAGCAGCTTACAACGGGACACTGAAGCTTTCTTT. Residues: CASSLQRDTEAFF.

The chain couples TRBV7-9 to TRBJ2-3, with 9 bases fitting TRBD2. This CDR3 has 16 amino acids. CDR1 and CDR2 from the germline V gene are SEHNR and FQNEAQ (reference sequence). V shed 4 bases and J 2 bases; nucleotides not matched to a gene: 7. For the CDR3, the DNA is TGTGCCAGCAGCTCAGAGCGGGGGGATCACACAGATACGCAGTATTTT. Encoded protein: CASSSERGDHTDTQYF.